These 28 T cell receptor beta chains were sequenced from one sample in a study of OX40 agonist ivuxolimab in advanced cancers. Clones were sequenced by immunoSEQ multiplex PCR, and TCRdb holds only the in-frame ones, with some missing. The profile shows about 80,000 clones, approximately 95% of them singletons. The source was CD4+ or CD8+ T cells sorted from blood, collected in a trial of the OX40 agonist ivuxolimab. The receptors were sampled from an adult with an advanced solid tumor such as melanoma, head and neck, liver or kidney cancer.

The rearrangement uses TRBV4-3 and TRBJ2-7; a possible D gene is TRBD2 (5 bases). Germline CDR1 is LGHNA and CDR2 is YSLEER. Deletions cut 3 bases from V and 2 bases from J, with 14 bases between. This CDR3 is built from 15 residues. The CDR3 is CASSHGPRGTYEQYF. As DNA, the CDR3 is TGCGCCAGCAGCCATGGACCTCGGGGTACCTACGAGCAGTACTTC.

This rearrangement joins TRBV9 to TRBJ2-7; perhaps TRBD2 as D (5 bases). Deletions cut 0 bases from V and 5 bases from J, with 15 bases between. CDR1 and CDR2 from the germline V gene are SGDLS and YYNGEE. The CDR3 runs to 15 residues. CDR3 in amino acids: CASSVGQRPTDEQYF. Here the CDR3 DNA reads TGTGCCAGCAGCGTAGGCCAGCGGCCCACCGACGAGCAGTACTTC.

This chain links TRBV4-2 with TRBJ1-1; 9 bases agree with TRBD1. From germline, CDR1 is LGHNA and CDR2 YNFKEQ. The CDR3 runs to 17 residues. The V gene end was trimmed by 6 bases and the J gene end by 4 bases; junction bases not matched to a gene: 15. CDR3 loop: CASSRTGAIMLGTEAFF. CDR3 coding DNA: TGTGCCAGCAGTCGGACAGGGGCAATCATGTTGGGCACTGAAGCTTTCTTT.

CDR3 amino acids: CASSATPGQGFWYQETQYF. As DNA, the CDR3 is TGTGCCAGTAGTGCTACTCCGGGACAGGGGTTTTGGTACCAAGAGACCCAGTACTTC. The genes are TRBV19 and TRBJ2-5; 10 bases map to TRBD1. The V and J ends lost 5 bases and 0 bases, in that order; junction bases with no gene match: 15. The CDR3 sequence is 19 residues long. CDR1 and CDR2 (germline): LNHDA, SQIVND (reference sequence).

A single count supports this clone. The V and J genes are TRBV30 and TRBJ2-1; unclear D gene. The CDR3 consists of 16 residues. V was shortened by 3 bases and J by 0 bases, with 15 bases between the two germline ends. Germline CDR1 and CDR2: GTSNPN and SVGIG (reference sequence). The CDR3 nucleotides read TGTGCCTGGAGGGAGCTTAAGGTCAGCTCCTACAATGAGCAGTTCTTC. The encoded protein is CAWRELKVSSYNEQFF.

This clone appeared a few times. This chain joins TRBV9 and TRBJ1-1, with a tentative D call TRBD1 (5 bases). The V end was cut by 0 bases, the J end by 9 bases, with 12 bases between. Germline V gene data show CDR1 as SGDLS and CDR2 as YYNGEE. This CDR3 region has 13 residues. Here the CDR3 reads CASSVDGGSQAFF. The CDR3 nucleotides read TGTGCCAGCAGCGTAGACGGGGGGTCGCAAGCTTTCTTT.

The gene calls are TRBV11-2 and TRBJ1-3; D is unclear. The CDR3 length is 12 residues. The germline V and J ends were trimmed by 5 bases and 4 bases, with 6 bases remaining between them. The germline CDR1 and CDR2 sequences are SGHAT and FQNNGV. The CDR3 nucleotides read TGTGCCAGCAGCGGGCGCGGAAACACCATATATTTT. Residues: CASSGRGNTIYF.

The gene calls are TRBV13 and TRBJ1-4; 10 positions match TRBD1. Germline V gene data show CDR1 as PRHDT and CDR2 as FYEKMQ (reference sequence). Trimming took 5 bases from V and 7 from J; bases not matched to a gene: 4. The CDR3 length is 14 residues. The CDR3 DNA follows: TGTGCCAGCAGCGTGACAGGGGGCGTTGAAAAACTGTTTTTT. Its protein product is CASSVTGGVEKLFF.

In nucleotides, the CDR3 is TGTGCCAGCAGCTTGGCCAGAGCAGAGCAGTACTTC. The encoded protein is CASSLARAEQYF. The chain joins TRBV7-9 to TRBJ2-7; no firm D call. The germline V and J ends were trimmed by 3 bases and 7 bases, with 10 bases remaining between them. The CDR3 contains 12 residues. Germline-derived CDR1 and CDR2 are SEHNR and FQNEAQ (reference sequence).

The chain links TRBV13 to TRBJ2-2; TRBD2 agrees at 10 bases. Germline V gene data show CDR1 as PRHDT and CDR2 as FYEKMQ (reference sequence). The CDR3 covers 16 residues. Trimming took 5 bases from V and 4 from J; bases not matched to a gene: 7. The CDR3 is CASSGSGRPATGELFF. CDR3 DNA sequence: TGTGCCAGCAGCGGTAGCGGGAGGCCGGCCACCGGGGAGCTGTTTTTT.

CDR3 bases: TGTGCCAGCAGCTTCGAGCGGGAGGGCCTTTCGCTCTTTGGGGATAATGAGCAGTTCTTC. Its translation is CASSFEREGLSLFGDNEQFF. The chain couples TRBV5-4 to TRBJ2-1; 10 bases fit TRBD2. With 2 bases clipped from V and 7 bases from J, the junction kept 21 bases outside the gene matches. Germline-derived CDR1 and CDR2 are SGHNT and YYREEE (reference sequence). CDR3 length equals 20 residues.

V usage is TRBV6-5 and J usage is TRBJ2-3; D perhaps matches TRBD1 (5 bases). The CDR3 is 12 amino acids. The germline gives CDR1 MNHEY, CDR2 SVGAGI. Trimming removed 10 bases at V and 4 bases at J, with 12 bases between. CDR3 amino acids: CATGFIADTQYF. For the CDR3, the DNA is TGTGCCACAGGGTTTATCGCAGATACGCAGTATTTT.

The V and J genes are TRBV4-1 and TRBJ2-1, with D possibly being TRBD2 (5 bases). Trimming stripped 6 bases from V and 3 bases from J, with 9 bases between. Germline V CDR1 and CDR2: MGHRA, YSYEKL. The CDR3 is made up of 13 amino acids. The CDR3 is CASRGEGYNEQFF. DNA for the CDR3: TGCGCCAGCAGGGGAGAGGGCTACAATGAGCAGTTCTTC.

In its sample, this clone was seen once. The chain employs TRBV11-2 and TRBJ2-1; 8 bases are shared with TRBD1. With 1 base clipped from V and 3 bases from J, the junction kept 8 bases outside the gene matches. The CDR3 runs to 17 residues. The germline V gene encodes CDR1 SGHAT and CDR2 FQNNGV. CDR3 loop: CASSLGIGQGGYNEQFF. The CDR3 DNA is TGTGCCAGCAGCTTAGGTATAGGACAGGGAGGCTACAATGAGCAGTTCTTC.

This clone appeared a single time. The chain combines TRBV30 with TRBJ1-1, with D unresolved. The V and J ends lost 0 bases and 1 base respectively, with 9 bases between them. Germline V gene sequence: CDR1 GTSNPN, CDR2 SVGIG (reference sequence). The length of the CDR3 is 14 residues. The CDR3 reads CAWSVPGENTEAFF. CDR3 nucleotides: TGTGCCTGGAGTGTACCCGGGGAGAACACTGAAGCTTTCTTT. Based on the CDR3 plus reference TRBV30 and TRBJ1-1, the full variable domain is SQTIHQWPATLVQPVGSPLSLECTVEGTSNPNLYWYRQAAGRGLQLLFYSVGIGQISSEVPQNLSASRPQDRQFILSSKKLLLSDSGFYLCAWSVPGENTEAFFGQGTRLTVV.

In its sample, this clone was seen once. This chain joins TRBV7-9 and TRBJ1-2; 8 positions agree with TRBD1. Germline V gene data show CDR1 as SEHNR and CDR2 as FQNEAQ (reference sequence). The CDR3 is 15 amino acids. Trimming took 1 base from V and 1 from J; bases not matched to a gene: 2. CDR3 sequence: CASSLGTGLNYGYTF. The CDR3 nucleotides read TGTGCCAGCAGCTTAGGGACAGGGCTTAACTATGGCTACACCTTC.

The rearrangement links TRBV7-9 to TRBJ2-7; no firm D call. The germline V gene has CDR1 SEHNR and CDR2 FQNEAQ (reference sequence). The length of the CDR3 is 12 residues. V was trimmed by 5 bases and J by 4 bases, leaving 9 bases between them. The CDR3 here is CASSPGSYEQYF. CDR3 DNA: TGTGCCAGCAGCCCCGGGTCGTACGAGCAGTACTTC.

The V and J genes are TRBV5-4 and TRBJ1-1; 7 bases are a match to TRBD1. CDR1 is SGHNT and CDR2 is YYREEE in the germline V gene (reference sequence). This CDR3 contains 14 residues. With V trimmed by 5 bases and J by 4 bases, 8 bases remained unmatched. CDR3: CASSYKQGFTEAFF. CDR3 DNA sequence: TGTGCCAGCAGTTATAAACAGGGGTTCACTGAAGCTTTCTTT. The full variable domain, with the rest looked up from reference TRBV5-4 and TRBJ1-1, is ETGVTQSPTHLIKTRGQQVTLRCSSQSGHNTVSWYQQALGQGPQFIFQYYREEENGRGNFPPRFSGLQFPNYSSELNVNALELDDSALYLCASSYKQGFTEAFFGQGTRLTVV.

The chain has TRBV6-5 and TRBJ1-5; D call uncertain. Trimming pared 5 bases from V and 0 bases from J, leaving 8 bases between. This CDR3 has 14 residues. Looked up from germline, CDR1 is MNHEY and CDR2 is SVGAGI. CDR3 DNA: TGTGCCAGCAGTCTTGCGGATAGCAATCAGCCCCAGCATTTT. Protein product: CASSLADSNQPQHF.

The chain has TRBV28 and TRBJ2-7, with 10 bases that match TRBD2. CDR3 size: 19 residues. The V and J ends lost 3 bases and 3 bases, in that order; junction bases with no gene match: 17. Germline V gene lookup returns CDR1 MDHEN and CDR2 SYDVKM. Here the CDR3 DNA reads TGTGCCAGCAGTTTGGTCGGCGGGCGGACTAGCGGAGGGAACTACGAGCAGTACTTC. Amino acids: CASSLVGGRTSGGNYEQYF. The full variable domain, in which reference TRBV28 and TRBJ2-7 provide the parts outside the CDR3, is DVKVTQSSRYLVKRTGEKVFLECVQDMDHENMFWYRQDPGLGLRLIYFSYDVKMKEKGDIPEGYSVSREKKERFSLILESASTNQTSMYLCASSLVGGRTSGGNYEQYFGPGTRLTVT.

The chain carries TRBV7-9 and TRBJ2-7, with D perhaps matching TRBD2 (5 bases). Germline lookup yields CDR1 SEHNR and CDR2 FQNEAQ (reference sequence). The CDR3 has 13 amino acids. V gave up 3 bases and J gave up 6 bases, with 12 bases separating them. In DNA, the CDR3 is TGTGCCAGCAGCTTTCCGTCTAGCCGCGAGCAGTACTTC. This encodes CASSFPSSREQYF.

The chain is built from TRBV9 and TRBJ1-3; no firm D call. The CDR3 has 14 residues. CDR1 is SGDLS and CDR2 is YYNGEE in the germline V gene. Deletions cut 0 bases from V and 2 bases from J, with 6 bases between. CDR3 residues: CASSVGGTGNTIYF. The DNA for the CDR3 is TGTGCCAGCAGCGTAGGAGGGACTGGAAACACCATATATTTT.

The V gene is TRBV6-5, the J gene TRBJ1-2; D remains ambiguous. Germline CDR1 is MNHEY and CDR2 is SVGAGI. CDR3 size: 15 residues. Between the trimmed V and J ends, which lost 0 bases and 8 bases, there was a span of 16 bases. The CDR3 DNA follows: TGTGCCAGCAGTTACTCGGCACAGCTTTCTCTCGGCTACACCTTC. Translated, it gives CASSYSAQLSLGYTF.

The chain uses TRBV4-3 and TRBJ2-3; D gene unclear. With 0 bases removed from V and 3 bases from J, the gap between germline ends came to 10 bases. Germline assignment: CDR1 LGHNA and CDR2 YSLEER. The CDR3 consists of 15 residues. CDR3 sequence reads: CASSQEVQATDTQYF. The CDR3 DNA reads as TGCGCCAGCAGCCAAGAGGTGCAGGCAACAGATACGCAGTATTTT.

The chain links TRBV4-3 to TRBJ2-2, with D perhaps given as TRBD1 or TRBD2 (6 bases each). This CDR3 contains 16 residues. V shed 0 bases and J shed 2 bases, with 10 bases lying between them. CDR1 and CDR2 (germline): LGHNA, YSLEER. In DNA form, the CDR3 reads TGCGCCAGCAGCCAAGAAGGGGGGACCAACACCGGGGAGCTGTTTTTT. Translating it yields CASSQEGGTNTGELFF.

This chain connects TRBV28 to TRBJ2-2; 13 bases agree with TRBD2. The CDR3 totals 17 residues. CDR1 and CDR2 from the germline V gene are MDHEN and SYDVKM. The trim removed 6 bases at V and 6 bases at J, leaving 10 bases unmatched. CDR3 residues: CASRYRLAGGLAGELFF. In DNA form, the CDR3 reads TGTGCCAGCAGATACAGACTAGCGGGAGGATTGGCCGGGGAGCTGTTTTTT.

The CDR3 bases are TGTGCCAGCAGCTTGGCGGGAGGGAGCCAACAAGAGACCCAGTACTTC. Translated, it gives CASSLAGGSQQETQYF. J is TRBJ2-5 and V is TRBV5-4, with TRBD2 matching over 8 bases. The CDR3 contains 16 residues. V lost 0 bases, J lost 2 bases, and 6 bases stayed unmatched. Per germline, CDR1 SGHNT and CDR2 YYREEE (reference sequence).

V gene TRBV25-1 combines with J gene TRBJ2-7; 7 bases line up with TRBD1. The CDR3 length is 14 residues. J gave up 0 bases and V 4 bases, and 3 bases lay outside the gene matches. In germline, CDR1 is MGHDK, CDR2 SYGVNS. CDR3 loop: CASSVQGDSYEQYF. The DNA for the CDR3 is TGTGCCAGCAGTGTCCAGGGGGACTCCTACGAGCAGTACTTC.